The present TCR beta chain was sequenced within a study of beta chain features in type 1 diabetes. The entirety of the isolated RNA underwent reverse transcription, so expressed TCRB transcripts were sequenced. TCRdb keeps only in-frame clones here, not all; method: immunoSEQ multiplex PCR. In the table there are 160,000 or so clones, roughly 59% of which are singletons. Study-wide points: Patients with Type 1 diabetes showed moderately but significantly shorter TCRB CDR3s in all four CD4+ subsets. Researchers could not determine here whether HLA type influences TCRB rearrangement.

CDR1 and CDR2 from the germline V gene are SQVTM and ANQGSEA. The CDR3 has 12 amino acids. The J segment lost 4 bases and the V segment lost 4 bases, leaving 2 bases of the junction unmatched. As for this clone: Its antigen is unknown.

Sequencing was carried out using naive CD4+ T cells from blood. This TCR was recovered from a man younger than 45 with type 1 diabetes. The J gene is TRBJ1-2, the V gene TRBV29-1; 8 nucleotides align to TRBD1. CDR3 amino acids: CSVGTGLYGYTF. In nucleotides, the CDR3 is TGCAGCGTTGGGACAGGGCTCTATGGCTACACCTTC.